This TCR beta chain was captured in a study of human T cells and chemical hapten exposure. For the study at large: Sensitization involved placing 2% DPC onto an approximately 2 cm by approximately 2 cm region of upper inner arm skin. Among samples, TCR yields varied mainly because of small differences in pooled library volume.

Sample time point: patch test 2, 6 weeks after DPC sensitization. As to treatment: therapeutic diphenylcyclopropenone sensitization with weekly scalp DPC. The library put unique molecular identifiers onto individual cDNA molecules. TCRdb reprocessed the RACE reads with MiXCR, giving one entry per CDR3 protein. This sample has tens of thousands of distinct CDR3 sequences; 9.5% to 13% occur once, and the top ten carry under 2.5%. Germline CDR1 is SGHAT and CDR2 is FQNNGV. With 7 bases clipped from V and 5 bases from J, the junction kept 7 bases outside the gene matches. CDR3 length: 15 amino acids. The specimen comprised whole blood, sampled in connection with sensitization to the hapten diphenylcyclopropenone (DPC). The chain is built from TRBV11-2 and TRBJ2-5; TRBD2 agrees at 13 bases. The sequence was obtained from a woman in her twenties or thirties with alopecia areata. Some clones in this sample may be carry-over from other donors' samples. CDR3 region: CASTPGLAGSETQYF. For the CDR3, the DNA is TGTGCCAGCACCCCGGGACTAGCGGGGAGTGAGACCCAGTACTTC.